The present entry profiles one TCR beta chain with its context. Its antigen is not yet known. No base qualities exist here, and no much larger clone lies one base off it. In the prospective study, participants were roughly 18 to 95 years old, resided in under 30 geographic areas of the United States, and were enrolled through a virtual design. In the prospective study, participants were assigned to cohorts based on the clinical history participants reported in a screening survey and a study questionnaire. Exposed participants were defined as having been in contact with someone with a PCR-confirmed or clinician-diagnosed COVID-19 case within 2 weeks of study entry. Each participant in the prospective study had whole blood, serum and a nasopharyngeal or oropharyngeal swab collected by mobile phlebotomists. Participants in the prospective study had the option to provide additional blood draws and questionnaires over a 2-month period. Before DNA extraction, prospective study blood samples were shipped either frozen or at room temperature.

Trimming accounts for 1 base at V and 4 bases at J, while the number of junction bases matched to no gene is 3. CDR1 and CDR2 are drawn from the germline V gene: LGHNA, YSLEER. The CDR3 starts with the cysteine, ends with the phenylalanine, and has 15 residues. CDR3 DNA only is kept here, 45 bases in frame from base 1. The immunoSEQ Assay, a bias-controlled multiplex PCR, was used to amplify TCRbeta CDR3 regions from genomic DNA. Per the original workflow: Nucleated cell counts per sample were estimated from amplification of reference gene primers within the assay. To quantify the absolute abundance of each unique TCRbeta CDR3 rearrangement, sequence reads were collapsed and filtered. For each sample, productive Simpson clonality was calculated by taking the square root of Simpson's diversity index across productive rearrangements. What TCRdb holds here is the immuneACCESS table cut down to in-frame rearrangements. Part of the clones is not present; checked against another copy, under half of the missing clones reflect an unresolved V gene, and the others are unexplained. That table gives V, J and clone size, and the DNA gave D and trimming. The sample has some 190,000 clones on record, 80% of them singletons. Together, the top ten hold about an eighth of the sample.

The data are from a study of blood T cell repertoires in COVID-19 (dated by TCRdb to 2019 to 2021). Regarding the complete study: Samples from collaborators originated in the United States, Italy and Spain and spanned both the acute and convalescent phases of COVID-19. The material from the prospective study consisted of cDNA or gDNA derived from T cells, B-cell-depleted T cells, or PBMCs. Subjects who had been exposed to COVID-19, were actively infected with it, or had recovered from it provided the deeply sampled blood TCRbeta repertoires that made up the dataset. A freely available public database, intended as a resource for researchers studying the immune response to SARS-CoV-2, is where the repertoires were released. Samples were obtained from the ongoing ImmuneRACE study (first 160 participants) and from some 1,300 subjects provided by 6 global collaborators. Nearly every sample came with metadata listing a de-identified subject ID, COVID-19 status, age in years and sex. Where available, HLA class I and class II types were taken from metadata supplied by the sample provider and were not determined by assay-based typing.

The paper as a whole reports these results and caveats: The amount of clinical and demographic metadata varied by source and participant and was provided uncurated.

Recombination joined TRBV4-3 with TRBJ2-1; 8 of the junction bases match TRBD2. Sample: PBMCs or T cells enriched from blood (not recorded which). The origin of this receptor is a man aged 55 to 70 who had been exposed to COVID-19. The CDR3 region has the sequence CASSQGAGDYNEQFF. The sequence in DNA is TGCGCCAGCAGCCAAGGAGCGGGAGATTACAATGAGCAGTTCTTC.